Following are 29 T cell receptor beta chains from one sample sequenced in a study of PD-1 blockade in classical Hodgkin lymphoma. Measured with immunoSEQ multiplex PCR; TCRdb has only the in-frame clones, and not every one. The sample yields about 13,000 clones, roughly 78% seen once. Each patient's relapse followed autologous stem cell transplantation, and brentuximab vedotin exposure varied. Sequenced material: peripheral blood mononuclear cells (PBMCs), taken at baseline. The receptor set was obtained from a human donor with classical Hodgkin lymphoma.

The chain is built from TRBV19 and TRBJ2-5, with a weak D call TRBD2 (6 bases). The V gene lost 1 base and the J gene lost 0 bases, with 12 bases spanning the gap. The CDR3 runs to 16 residues. In germline, CDR1 is LNHDA, CDR2 SQIVND (reference sequence). CDR3 in amino acids: CASSIVGGAYQETQYF. The CDR3 coding sequence is TGTGCCAGTAGTATAGTTGGCGGGGCGTACCAAGAGACCCAGTACTTC.

J is TRBJ1-2 and V is TRBV19, with D hard to call. V was pared by 2 bases and J by 3 bases, with 13 bases between. The germline CDR1 and CDR2 sequences are LNHDA and SQIVND (reference sequence). This CDR3 comprises 15 residues. The DNA for the CDR3 is TGTGCCAGTAGTATATTCCCGACACCGCACTATGGCTACACCTTC. Amino acid sequence: CASSIFPTPHYGYTF.

This chain links TRBV6-5 with TRBJ1-1, with a possible D match to TRBD1 (6 bases). CDR1 is MNHEY, CDR2 SVGAGI, per germline. V lost 2 bases, J lost 5 bases, and 12 bases lay in between. The CDR3 covers 14 residues. In nucleotides, the CDR3 is TGTGCCAGCAGTTACGGTAGGGGGGATACTGAAGCTTTCTTT. Protein: CASSYGRGDTEAFF.

The chain is built from TRBV5-1 and TRBJ1-1; the D is unclear. With 5 bases removed from V and 0 bases from J, the gap between germline ends came to 11 bases. CDR3 size: 14 residues. The germline V gene encodes CDR1 SGHRS and CDR2 YFSETQ. CDR3 nucleotide sequence: TGCGCCAGCAGACGTCCGGGGTTGAACACTGAAGCTTTCTTT. Translation: CASRRPGLNTEAFF.

This chain links TRBV6-5 with TRBJ1-2; tentative D call: TRBD1 (5 bases). CDR1 is MNHEY, CDR2 SVGAGI, per germline. This CDR3 spans 14 amino acids. Trimming took 0 bases from V and 8 from J, leaving 13 bases between them. The CDR3 nucleotides read TGTGCCAGCAGTTACTCTGGCGGGGCGGGGGGCTACACCTTC. It codes for CASSYSGGAGGYTF.

The chain uses TRBV9 and TRBJ1-1; D is possibly TRBD1 (5 bases). Germline V gene data show CDR1 as SGDLS and CDR2 as YYNGEE. V was trimmed by 3 bases and J by 0 bases, leaving 15 bases between them. The length of the CDR3 is 16 residues. CDR3 in DNA: TGTGCCAGCAGCGCAGCTCTGGACACAGTGAACACTGAAGCTTTCTTT. Its protein product is CASSAALDTVNTEAFF. Full variable domain (outside the CDR3, taken from reference TRBV9 and TRBJ1-1): DSGVTQTPKHLITATGQRVTLRCSPRSGDLSVYWYQQSLDQGLQFLIQYYNGEERAKGNILERFSAQQFPDLHSELNLSSLELGDSALYFCASSAALDTVNTEAFFGQGTRLTVV.

The rearrangement joins TRBV27 to TRBJ2-1; D gene unclear. CDR3 size: 13 residues. With 5 bases removed from V and 4 bases from J, the gap between germline ends came to 9 bases. Germline V gene lookup returns CDR1 MNHEY and CDR2 SMNVEV (reference sequence). The CDR3 reads CASSPQAYNEQFF. As DNA, the CDR3 is TGTGCCAGCAGTCCTCAGGCTTACAATGAGCAGTTCTTC.

A single count supports this clone. The chain employs TRBV19 and TRBJ1-4; the D gene is possibly TRBD1 (5 bases). The CDR3 is 18 amino acids. The germline V gene has CDR1 LNHDA and CDR2 SQIVND (reference sequence). Trimming removed 1 base at V and 4 bases at J, with 19 bases between. Written as DNA, the CDR3 is TGTGCCAGTAGTATAGGGCGGTTGGGGCCAGCGTTTAATGAAAAACTGTTTTTT. This gives the protein CASSIGRLGPAFNEKLFF.

J is TRBJ1-6 and V is TRBV18; 8 bases are a match to TRBD1. Losses at the gene ends were 3 bases for V and 10 bases for J; bases not matched to a gene: 5. This CDR3 is built from 14 residues. The germline gives CDR1 KGHSH, CDR2 LQKENI. CDR3 DNA sequence: TGTGCCAGCTCACCCCCACAGGGGGAGTCACCCCTCCACTTT. It encodes CASSPPQGESPLHF. Together with reference TRBV18 and TRBJ1-6, the CDR3 gives the full variable domain: NAGVMQNPRHLVRRRGQEARLRCSPMKGHSHVYWYRQLPEEGLKFMVYLQKENIIDESGMPKERFSAEFPKEGPSILRIQQVVRGDSAAYFCASSPPQGESPLHFGNGTRLTVT.

The rearrangement joins TRBV18 to TRBJ2-1; unclear D gene. Germline V CDR1 and CDR2: KGHSH, LQKENI. Trimming shortened V by 4 bases and J by 7 bases, and 20 bases separated the two germline ends. The CDR3 loop spans 16 amino acids. The CDR3 protein is CASSQLPLGQTNEQFF. CDR3 nucleotide sequence: TGTGCCAGCTCACAACTGCCCCTAGGCCAGACGAATGAGCAGTTCTTC.

The chain links TRBV10-2 to TRBJ1-5; D gene ambiguous. Germline CDR1 and CDR2: WSHSY and SAAADI. Trimming cost V 8 bases and J 0 bases, with 8 bases left between them. The CDR3 sequence is 13 residues long. The DNA of the CDR3 is TGCGCCAGCGGGAAAGGTAGCAATCAGCCCCAGCATTTT. Protein: CASGKGSNQPQHF.

This clone was counted once. The chain employs TRBV30 and TRBJ1-2; D is uncertain. Germline V lookup: CDR1 GTSNPN, CDR2 SVGIG (reference sequence). Trimming left V 0 bases short and J 2 bases short, with 16 bases between. The CDR3 length is 16 residues. The CDR3 spells CAWSVGDWRANYGYTF. The CDR3 DNA sequence: TGTGCCTGGAGTGTAGGTGATTGGAGGGCGAACTATGGCTACACCTTC. The full variable domain, rest sourced from reference TRBV30 and TRBJ1-2, is SQTIHQWPATLVQPVGSPLSLECTVEGTSNPNLYWYRQAAGRGLQLLFYSVGIGQISSEVPQNLSASRPQDRQFILSSKKLLLSDSGFYLCAWSVGDWRANYGYTFGSGTRLTVV.

The CDR3 region has the DNA TGTGCTAGTGGTCAGACCTCCGACAGGGACCGGGGAAAACTGTTTTTT. Translated, it gives CASGQTSDRDRGKLFF. The chain links TRBV12-5 to TRBJ1-4; 7 bases are shared with TRBD1. The trim removed 5 bases at V and 10 bases at J, leaving 16 bases unmatched. The CDR3 has 16 amino acids. Germline CDR1 and CDR2: LGHNT and FRNRAP.

J is TRBJ2-1 and V is TRBV4-2; 12 positions agree with TRBD2. Germline V gives CDR1 LGHNA, CDR2 YNFKEQ. The length of the CDR3 is 15 residues. V trimming: 4 bases; J trimming: 5 bases; junction bases outside the gene matches: 3. For the CDR3, the DNA is TGTGCCAGCAGCCGAGGACTAGCGGGGAACAATGAGCAGTTCTTC. It translates to CASSRGLAGNNEQFF.

This chain connects TRBV19 to TRBJ2-1, with TRBD2 as a possible D gene (5 bases). Trimming took off 3 bases at V and 10 bases at J, with 13 bases between the two ends. CDR1 is LNHDA and CDR2 is SQIVND in the germline V gene (reference sequence). The CDR3 length is 13 residues. CDR3 sequence reads: CASSMLATGEQFF. The CDR3 DNA is TGTGCCAGTAGTATGCTTGCTACGGGGGAGCAGTTCTTC.

The chain carries TRBV30 and TRBJ1-6; 9 positions agree with TRBD1. The J segment lost 7 bases and the V segment lost 8 bases, leaving 9 bases of the junction unmatched. CDR3 length equals 14 residues. Germline values: CDR1 GTSNPN, CDR2 SVGIG (reference sequence). CDR3 region: CARRTGGENSPLHF. CDR3 nucleotides: TGTGCCCGGCGCACAGGGGGCGAGAATTCACCCCTCCACTTT.

The genes are TRBV2 and TRBJ2-3, with a possible D match to TRBD1 (6 bases). Trimming removed 0 bases from V and 10 bases from J, with 17 bases in between. The germline CDR1 and CDR2 sequences are SNHLY and FYNNEI. CDR3 length: 15 residues. The CDR3 here is CASSEAPLGTGSQYF. The DNA of the CDR3 is TGTGCCAGCAGTGAAGCGCCCCTGGGAACAGGGTCGCAGTATTTT.

V is TRBV28 and J is TRBJ2-5; D possibly matches TRBD1 or TRBD2 (5 bases each). This CDR3 contains 18 residues. Germline values: CDR1 MDHEN, CDR2 SYDVKM. V was pared by 5 bases and J by 5 bases, with 27 bases between. The CDR3 protein is CASSMPTSGLPGRETQYF. The DNA for the CDR3 is TGTGCCAGCAGTATGCCCACATCTGGCCTTCCGGGGCGGGAGACCCAGTACTTC. The full variable domain, with the rest looked up from reference TRBV28 and TRBJ2-5, is DVKVTQSSRYLVKRTGEKVFLECVQDMDHENMFWYRQDPGLGLRLIYFSYDVKMKEKGDIPEGYSVSREKKERFSLILESASTNQTSMYLCASSMPTSGLPGRETQYFGPGTRLLVL.

The chain employs TRBV2 and TRBJ1-3; D is unclear. CDR3 size: 13 residues. Germline CDR1 and CDR2: SNHLY and FYNNEI. V lost 6 bases and J lost 1, with 7 bases in between. CDR3 sequence (DNA): TGTGCCAGCAGCGGGGAGTCTGGAAACACCATATATTTT. It translates to CASSGESGNTIYF.

This rearrangement joins TRBV5-6 to TRBJ2-7; D remains ambiguous. V gave up 0 bases and J gave up 1 base, with 14 bases separating them. The CDR3 is made up of 16 amino acids. Germline V lookup: CDR1 SGHDT, CDR2 YYEEEE. The CDR3 here is CASSLEFGLRSYEQYV. As DNA, the CDR3 is TGTGCCAGCAGCTTGGAATTCGGCTTACGGTCCTACGAGCAGTACGTC.

The chain is built from TRBV6-6 and TRBJ2-5; D is unclear. The ends were cut back, 0 bases at V and 3 bases at J, with 14 bases in the middle. This CDR3 region has 16 residues. The V gene's germline CDR1 is MNHNY and CDR2 SVGAGI (reference sequence). The CDR3 DNA sequence: TGTGCCAGCAGTTACTCGGGTCGTGGCTATAAAGAGACCCAGTACTTC. Amino acid sequence: CASSYSGRGYKETQYF.

The J gene is TRBJ2-1, the V gene TRBV6-4; TRBD2 might be the D (7 bases). The CDR3 consists of 16 residues. Germline lookup yields CDR1 MRHNA and CDR2 SNTAGT. V gave up 5 bases and J gave up 4 bases, with 18 bases separating them. The CDR3: CASSPRWGGPYNEQFF. Written as DNA, the CDR3 is TGTGCCAGCAGTCCCCGGTGGGGGGGGCCTTACAATGAGCAGTTCTTC.

In this sample, this clone turned up once. This chain joins TRBV19 and TRBJ1-1; TRBD1 aligns across 8 bases. CDR3 length equals 17 residues. The germline gives CDR1 LNHDA, CDR2 SQIVND (reference sequence). V shed 4 bases and J 0 bases; nucleotides not matched to a gene: 10. CDR3 sequence reads: CASSRQGRWTVNTEAFF. The CDR3 DNA follows: TGTGCCAGTAGTAGACAGGGGCGCTGGACAGTGAACACTGAAGCTTTCTTT.

CDR3 sequence (DNA): TGTGCCAGCAGTGAAGGGGGCTTTAATGAAAAACTGTTTTTT. Encoded protein: CASSEGGFNEKLFF. V is TRBV25-1 and J is TRBJ1-4, with TRBD1 as a possible D gene (6 bases). CDR1 is MGHDK and CDR2 is SYGVNS in the germline V gene. Trimming removed 2 bases from V and 4 bases from J, with 8 bases in between. This CDR3 has 14 amino acids.

The chain links TRBV9 to TRBJ2-3, with 8 bases identical to TRBD2. The CDR3 has 16 amino acids. Per germline, CDR1 SGDLS and CDR2 YYNGEE. J lost 2 bases, V lost 0 bases, and 5 bases had no gene match. CDR3 loop: CASSVAGLASTDTQYF. DNA of the CDR3: TGTGCCAGCAGCGTAGCCGGACTAGCTTCCACAGATACGCAGTATTTT. The entire variable domain, with the rest obtained from reference TRBV9 and TRBJ2-3, is as follows: DSGVTQTPKHLITATGQRVTLRCSPRSGDLSVYWYQQSLDQGLQFLIQYYNGEERAKGNILERFSAQQFPDLHSELNLSSLELGDSALYFCASSVAGLASTDTQYFGPGTRLTVL.

The chain recombines TRBV6-6 with TRBJ2-7, with 7 positions matching TRBD1. This CDR3 contains 14 residues. Germline CDR1 is MNHNY and CDR2 is SVGAGI (reference sequence). V lost 4 bases, J lost 0 bases, and 3 bases stayed unmatched. This CDR3 reads CASSWDRVSYEQYF. In DNA, the CDR3 is TGTGCCAGCAGTTGGGACAGAGTCTCCTACGAGCAGTACTTC.

This chain uses TRBV19 with TRBJ2-3; maybe TRBD2 (5 bases). Per the germline V gene, CDR1 is LNHDA and CDR2 is SQIVND (reference sequence). V was trimmed by 5 bases and J by 2 bases, leaving 17 bases between them. The CDR3 spans 16 residues. The CDR3 sequence: CASSQEAHSLTDTQYF. Written as DNA, the CDR3 is TGTGCCAGTAGTCAGGAGGCACACTCTCTCACAGATACGCAGTATTTT.

J is TRBJ2-1 and V is TRBV6-1; 8 positions match TRBD2. The junction had 8 bases not matched to a gene; V was cut back by 2 bases and J by 8 bases. Germline values: CDR1 MNHNS, CDR2 SASEGT. This CDR3 is built from 15 residues. CDR3 in amino acids: CASSESPSGRDEQFF. CDR3 bases: TGTGCCAGCAGTGAATCCCCTAGCGGGCGGGATGAGCAGTTCTTC.

This clone has a single count. The rearrangement uses TRBV2 and TRBJ1-5; 7 bases are a match to TRBD1. The CDR3 totals 15 residues. CDR1 is SNHLY and CDR2 is FYNNEI in the germline V gene. V shed 5 bases and J 6 bases; nucleotides not matched to a gene: 10. Here the CDR3 reads CASSRDRGLGQPQHF. The CDR3 coding sequence is TGTGCCAGCAGTCGGGACAGAGGTTTGGGTCAGCCCCAGCATTTT.